This T cell receptor beta chain was recovered during a study of a mutant IDH1 vaccine in newly diagnosed glioma. Study in general: The treated population exhibited a male proportion of approximately 62%, a female proportion of 37.5%, and a mean age of 40.4 years. Findings and limits, study-wide: Of all patients, 93.3% showed vaccine-induced immune responses.

Stated time point: baseline, week 1 (first vaccination visit). Treatment specified: pre-vaccination baseline after standard-of-care therapy. Points on this clone: Its antigen is unidentified.

Assay: immunoSEQ multiplex PCR; the TCRdb copy retains only in-frame clones and omits some. The table has 50,000 to 75,000 clones, about 91% seen once. Germline V CDR1 and CDR2: MDHEN, SYDVKM. Trimming took off 7 bases at V and 1 base at J, with 19 bases between the two ends. This CDR3 is 16 amino acids long. This clonotype was sampled from a man over 45 with glioma. The sample here was PBMCs, taken from a glioma patient treated with radiotherapy, temozolomide or both. The V and J genes are TRBV28 and TRBJ1-1, with TRBD1 as a possible D gene (6 bases). The CDR3 DNA sequence: TGTGCCAGCATCCTCCGGGGGGGGGCTTGGAACACTGAAGCTTTCTTT. This translates into CASILRGGAWNTEAFF.